Shown below are 28 T cell receptor beta chains from a single sample sequenced in a study of regulatory dendritic cells for organ transplantation. Sorted T cells were CFSE-labeled and cultured more than 4 days with allogeneic regulatory or mature dendritic cells at 1:10. These receptors' antigens are unknown. Clones were read by immunoSEQ multiplex PCR, and TCRdb kept only the in-frame ones, dropping some. The table shows about 20,000 clones, with over 75% occurring only once. The sequencing input was memory CD4+ T cells from blood cultured with regulatory dendritic cells. Noted subset: CD45RO+ memory T cells. The receptors were gathered from a human donor in good health.

The J gene is TRBJ1-1, the V gene TRBV19; tentative D call: TRBD1 (5 bases). From germline, CDR1 is LNHDA and CDR2 SQIVND (reference sequence). V was clipped by 1 base and J by 1 base, with 16 bases between them. The CDR3 extends over 17 amino acids. The CDR3 nucleotides are TGTGCCAGTAGTATAGCTTCGGTAGGCAGGGCGAACACTGAAGCTTTCTTT. Residues: CASSIASVGRANTEAFF.

The chain carries TRBV5-8 and TRBJ2-6, with D tentatively TRBD1 (6 bases). The germline V gene has CDR1 SGHTS and CDR2 YDEGEE. The CDR3 contains 16 residues. With 3 bases removed from V and 0 bases from J, the gap between germline ends came to 10 bases. Here the CDR3 reads CASSWGPSSGANVLTF. CDR3 in DNA: TGTGCCAGCAGCTGGGGGCCCAGCTCTGGGGCCAACGTCCTGACTTTC.

The V gene is TRBV7-2, the J gene TRBJ2-3; 7 positions agree with TRBD2. V gave up 8 bases and J gave up 2 bases; unmatched junction bases: 7. Germline assignment: CDR1 SGHTA and CDR2 FQGNSA. This CDR3 is 14 amino acids long. DNA of the CDR3: TGTGCCAGCCGAGAGCGGGACCCCACAGATACGCAGTATTTT. Protein: CASRERDPTDTQYF.

This clone was counted once. The chain employs TRBV12-5 and TRBJ2-7; 9 bases fit TRBD1. V lost 0 bases, J lost 13 bases, and 16 bases stayed unmatched. The CDR3 totals 16 residues. Germline values: CDR1 LGHNT, CDR2 FRNRAP. CDR3 sequence: CASGLVPLRQGDSIYF. In DNA form, the CDR3 reads TGTGCTAGTGGTTTGGTACCCTTGAGACAGGGGGATAGTATCTACTTC.

V and J are TRBV16 and TRBJ1-2, with D unclear. Trimming left V 4 bases short and J 7 bases short, with 19 bases between. The CDR3 spans 15 residues. Germline-derived CDR1 and CDR2 are KGHSY and FQNENV. In DNA, the CDR3 is TGTGCCAGCAGCCGAGTAGATGCCAGCTATGGTGGCTACACCTTC. It is translated as CASSRVDASYGGYTF.

The chain joins TRBV7-9 to TRBJ1-5, with D possibly TRBD1 on 5 matching bases. The CDR3 covers 13 residues. The V gene's germline CDR1 is SEHNR and CDR2 FQNEAQ (reference sequence). Trimming removed 3 bases at V and 5 bases at J, with 8 bases between. CDR3 region: CASSFGGDQPQHF. The DNA for the CDR3 is TGTGCCAGCAGCTTCGGGGGAGATCAGCCCCAGCATTTT.

The chain uses TRBV5-1 and TRBJ2-1; D call uncertain. The ends were cut back, 0 bases at V and 10 bases at J, with 8 bases in the middle. The CDR3 is made up of 12 amino acids. Germline V gene data show CDR1 as SGHRS and CDR2 as YFSETQ. The CDR3 spells CASSLGLREQFF. CDR3 in DNA: TGCGCCAGCAGCTTGGGTCTCCGAGAGCAGTTCTTC.

This chain uses TRBV6-5 with TRBJ1-1, with 7 bases fitting TRBD1. The ends lost 11 bases at V and 0 bases at J; junction bases unmatched: 9. The CDR3 length is 14 residues. Germline CDR1 is MNHEY and CDR2 is SVGAGI. This chain's CDR3 is CAASEGAMNTEAFF. The CDR3 DNA reads TGTGCCGCCTCCGAGGGGGCCATGAACACTGAAGCTTTCTTT.

V gene TRBV7-3 combines with J gene TRBJ1-1; TRBD1 agrees at 7 bases. Germline V gene sequence: CDR1 SGHTA, CDR2 FQGTGA. The V gene end was trimmed by 5 bases and the J gene end by 8 bases; junction bases not matched to a gene: 11. The CDR3 contains 14 residues. CDR3 sequence: CASSAGGQLNEAFF. The CDR3, as DNA: TGTGCCAGCAGCGCCGGGGGACAGTTGAACGAAGCTTTCTTT.

This chain connects TRBV6-5 to TRBJ1-5, with D uncertain. The CDR3 runs to 13 residues. Trimming stripped 10 bases from V and 2 bases from J, with 12 bases between. CDR1 is MNHEY, CDR2 SVGAGI, per germline. In nucleotides, the CDR3 is TGTGCCACCGCCGGTATGCGCAATCAGCCCCAGCATTTT. Translating it yields CATAGMRNQPQHF.

CDR3 sequence (DNA): TGTGCCAGCAGCCGCCGTCGTCTCTATGAGCAGTTCTTC. It specifies CASSRRRLYEQFF. The chain is built from TRBV5-6 and TRBJ2-1, with D unclear. This CDR3 region has 13 residues. The germline V gene has CDR1 SGHDT and CDR2 YYEEEE. The germline V and J ends were trimmed by 4 bases and 8 bases, with 13 bases remaining between them.

This clone was counted only a few times. The chain uses TRBV15 and TRBJ2-5; a possible D gene is TRBD1 (5 bases). Trimming shortened V by 0 bases and J by 0 bases, and 8 bases separated the two germline ends. Looked up from germline, CDR1 is LNHNV and CDR2 is YYDKDF (reference sequence). The CDR3 sequence is 15 residues long. CDR3 DNA sequence: TGTGCCACCAGCAGAGATCCAGGGTACCAAGAGACCCAGTACTTC. Protein product: CATSRDPGYQETQYF.

In this sample, this clone turned up once. The gene calls are TRBV7-2 and TRBJ2-3, with D possibly being TRBD2 (6 bases). The CDR3 extends over 12 amino acids. CDR1 is SGHTA, CDR2 FQGNSA, per germline. Trimming took off 6 bases at V and 10 bases at J, with 14 bases between the two ends. The CDR3 reads CASRRLGIAQYF. CDR3 nucleotide sequence: TGTGCCAGCAGACGACTAGGTATTGCGCAGTATTTT.

The rearrangement links TRBV30 to TRBJ1-5; TRBD1 agrees at 9 bases. The CDR3 contains 15 residues. Germline CDR1 is GTSNPN and CDR2 is SVGIG (reference sequence). Trimming removed 5 bases from V and 2 bases from J; junction bases left unmatched: 7. CDR3 amino acids: CAWSQTGGGNQPQHF. As DNA, the CDR3 is TGTGCCTGGTCTCAGACAGGGGGAGGCAATCAGCCCCAGCATTTT.

This chain joins TRBV7-8 and TRBJ1-1; 7 positions match TRBD1. The CDR3 has 12 residues. V lost 4 bases and J lost 10; bases outside the gene matches: 6. The germline gives CDR1 SGHVS, CDR2 FQNEAQ. The CDR3 region is CASSYRTGGAFF. The CDR3 DNA sequence: TGTGCCAGCAGCTACCGGACAGGAGGAGCTTTCTTT.

The chain recombines TRBV6-5 with TRBJ2-7; 7 nucleotides match TRBD1. The CDR3 extends over 13 amino acids. The junction had 8 bases not matched to a gene; V was cut back by 7 bases and J by 5 bases. Germline V gives CDR1 MNHEY, CDR2 SVGAGI. The CDR3 protein is CASTRTGSNEQYF. The DNA for the CDR3 is TGTGCCAGCACCAGGACAGGTTCCAACGAGCAGTACTTC.

This clone came up a few times. This CDR3 reads CASSLGQGASSYNEQFF. The DNA of the CDR3 is TGCGCCAGCAGCTTAGGACAGGGCGCGAGCTCCTACAATGAGCAGTTCTTC. The gene calls are TRBV5-1 and TRBJ2-1, with TRBD1 matching over 8 bases. Germline V gene lookup returns CDR1 SGHRS and CDR2 YFSETQ. CDR3 length equals 17 residues. V lost 2 bases and J lost 0; bases outside the gene matches: 7. Full variable domain (missing parts from reference TRBV5-1 and TRBJ2-1): KAGVTQTPRYLIKTRGQQVTLSCSPISGHRSVSWYQQTPGQGLQFLFEYFSETQRNKGNFPGRFSGRQFSNSRSEMNVSTLELGDSALYLCASSLGQGASSYNEQFFGPGTRLTVL.

The CDR3 nucleotides read TGTGCCAGCAGCTTAATAGGGGGACAGAGAACTGAAGCTTTCTTT. As protein: CASSLIGGQRTEAFF. The chain couples TRBV7-3 to TRBJ1-1; 7 nucleotides match TRBD1. The CDR3 is made up of 15 amino acids. The V and J ends lost 1 base and 5 bases, in that order; junction bases with no gene match: 7. CDR1 and CDR2 from the germline V gene are SGHTA and FQGTGA.

This chain connects TRBV6-5 to TRBJ2-7; D is undetermined. The CDR3 totals 14 residues. The V gene's germline CDR1 is MNHEY and CDR2 SVGAGI. Trimming left V 6 bases short and J 2 bases short, with 14 bases between. The CDR3, as DNA: TGTGCCAGCAGGAGCTCCGAGGCGGCCTACGAGCAGTACTTC. Translation: CASRSSEAAYEQYF.

This clone came up once. The CDR3 nucleotides read TGTGCCAGCAGCTTAGGTTCAGGCGACACCGGGGAGCTGTTTTTT. The encoded protein is CASSLGSGDTGELFF. The V call is TRBV7-9, the J call TRBJ2-2; D is undetermined. V lost 1 base and J lost 3, with 9 bases in between. The germline CDR1 and CDR2 sequences are SEHNR and FQNEAQ (reference sequence). The length of the CDR3 is 15 residues.

This clone was counted once. The chain joins TRBV4-1 to TRBJ2-1; D gene unclear. V was trimmed by 2 bases and J by 3 bases, leaving 5 bases between them. Per the germline V gene, CDR1 is MGHRA and CDR2 is YSYEKL. The CDR3 has 13 residues. CDR3 protein: CASSQRYYNEQFF. As DNA, the CDR3 is TGCGCCAGCAGCCAACGGTACTACAATGAGCAGTTCTTC.

The rearrangement joins TRBV7-9 to TRBJ2-4; D perhaps matches TRBD1 (6 bases). Germline CDR1 reads SEHNR; CDR2 reads FQNEAQ (reference sequence). V was cut by 1 base and J by 2 bases, with 12 bases left in between. The CDR3 has 16 residues. CDR3 DNA: TGTGCCAGCAGCTTAGGCGCCGGGACATCCAAAAACATTCAGTACTTC. This gives the protein CASSLGAGTSKNIQYF. Full variable domain (missing parts from reference TRBV7-9 and TRBJ2-4): DTGVSQNPRHKITKRGQNVTFRCDPISEHNRLYWYRQTLGQGPEFLTYFQNEAQLEKSRLLSDRFSAERPKGSFSTLEIQRTEQGDSAMYLCASSLGAGTSKNIQYFGAGTRLSVL.

In DNA, the CDR3 is TGCGCCAGCAGCCCAAATCTATTGGGGGTCCCCACCTACGAGCAGTACTTC. Translating gives CASSPNLLGVPTYEQYF. J is TRBJ2-7 and V is TRBV4-3; D tentatively reads TRBD1 or TRBD2 (5 bases each). Germline CDR1 reads LGHNA; CDR2 reads YSLEER. CDR3 length equals 17 residues. V lost 4 bases and J lost 2, with 21 bases in between.

The CDR3 DNA sequence: TGTGCCAGCAGCCACGACAGGGAGGGAGTCTACGAGCAGTACTTC. Translated, it gives CASSHDREGVYEQYF. This sequence joins TRBV4-2 and TRBJ2-7; D may match TRBD1 or TRBD2 (7 bases each). The length of the CDR3 is 15 residues. Germline V gives CDR1 LGHNA, CDR2 YNFKEQ. V was trimmed by 3 bases and J by 3 bases, leaving 15 bases between them.

About this clone: An end of the junction does not agree with germline; a read error may underlie this. This chain uses TRBV7-2 with TRBJ2-5; no firm D call. The CDR3 runs to 17 residues. Germline V gene data show CDR1 as SGHTA and CDR2 as FQGNSA. CDR3 bases: TGTGCCAGCAGCTTTCATTATTGGCAGGATCCACAAGAGGCCCAGTACTTC. It codes for CASSFHYWQDPQEAQYF.

The J gene is TRBJ2-2, the V gene TRBV9, with a weak D call TRBD2 (5 bases). The V end was cut by 3 bases, the J end by 0 bases, with 9 bases between. Germline V gene sequence: CDR1 SGDLS, CDR2 YYNGEE. This CDR3 comprises 15 residues. CDR3 residues: CASSGSEPNTGELFF. The DNA of the CDR3 is TGTGCCAGCAGCGGTAGCGAACCGAACACCGGGGAGCTGTTTTTT.

J is TRBJ2-1 and V is TRBV10-1; 11 bases are shared with TRBD2. Germline CDR1 and CDR2: WNHNN and SYGVQD (reference sequence). Germline trimming cut 4 bases from V and 6 bases from J; bases unmatched to any gene: 5. The CDR3 sequence is 15 residues long. The CDR3 sequence is CASSVGTSGLNEQFF. CDR3 DNA: TGCGCCAGCAGTGTCGGGACTAGCGGACTCAATGAGCAGTTCTTC.

This clone was counted a single time. The chain links TRBV19 to TRBJ2-1; 7 bases line up with TRBD2. The CDR3 spans 13 residues. The germline V gene encodes CDR1 LNHDA and CDR2 SQIVND (reference sequence). The V and J ends lost 0 bases and 10 bases, in that order; junction bases with no gene match: 3. The DNA of the CDR3 is TGTGCCAGTAGTATAGATTGGCGGGGGGAGCAGTTCTTC. Its protein is CASSIDWRGEQFF.